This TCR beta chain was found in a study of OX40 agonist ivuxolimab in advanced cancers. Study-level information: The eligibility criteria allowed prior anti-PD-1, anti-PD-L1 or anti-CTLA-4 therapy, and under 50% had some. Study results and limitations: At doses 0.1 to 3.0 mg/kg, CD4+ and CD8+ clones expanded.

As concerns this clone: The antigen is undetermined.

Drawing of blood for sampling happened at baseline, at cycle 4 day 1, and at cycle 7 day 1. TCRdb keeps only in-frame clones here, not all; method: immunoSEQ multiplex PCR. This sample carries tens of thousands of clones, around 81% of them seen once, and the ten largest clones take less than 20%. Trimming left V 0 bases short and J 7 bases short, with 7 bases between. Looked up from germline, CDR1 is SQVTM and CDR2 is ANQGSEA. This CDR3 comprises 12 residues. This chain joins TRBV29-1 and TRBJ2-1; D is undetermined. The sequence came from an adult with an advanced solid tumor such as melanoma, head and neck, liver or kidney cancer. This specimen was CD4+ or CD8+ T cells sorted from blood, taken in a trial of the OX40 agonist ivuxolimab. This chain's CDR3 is CSVEEWLNEQFF. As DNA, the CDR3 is TGCAGCGTTGAAGAATGGTTGAATGAGCAGTTCTTC.